The next 17 T cell receptor beta chains were all read from a single sample in a study of blood T cell repertoires in COVID-19. Sequencing used immunoSEQ multiplex PCR; TCRdb keeps in-frame clones, though not all of them. The sample records around 170,000 clones, 86% being singletons. The material sequenced was PBMCs or T cells enriched from blood (not recorded which). Receptors originate from a woman younger than 45 who had recovered from COVID-19.

The chain carries TRBV2 and TRBJ1-1; 7 nucleotides match TRBD1. Per germline, CDR1 SNHLY and CDR2 FYNNEI. Germline trimming cut 8 bases from V and 0 bases from J; bases unmatched to any gene: 3. The CDR3 sequence is 13 residues long. The CDR3 DNA sequence: TGTGCCAGCGCGGGACAGTTGAACACTGAAGCTTTCTTT. Encoded protein: CASAGQLNTEAFF.

The chain has TRBV6-5 and TRBJ2-7; 8 positions match TRBD2. This CDR3 is built from 15 residues. The V gene's germline CDR1 is MNHEY and CDR2 SVGAGI. V was pared by 4 bases and J by 2 bases, with 7 bases of the junction left unmatched. In nucleotides, the CDR3 is TGTGCCAGCAGTTCGCCCGGGACTAGGGCCTACGAGCAGTACTTC. Encoded protein: CASSSPGTRAYEQYF.

This clone appeared a few times. The chain has TRBV6-2 or TRBV6-3 and TRBJ1-1; 9 bases fit TRBD1. The V gene's germline CDR1 is MNHEY and CDR2 SVGEGT. The CDR3 loop spans 17 amino acids. Losses at the gene ends were 1 base for V and 0 bases for J; bases not matched to a gene: 6. The CDR3 spells CASSYLGQGTMNTEAFF. The CDR3, as DNA: TGTGCCAGCAGTTACTTGGGACAGGGAACCATGAACACTGAAGCTTTCTTT.

The chain uses TRBV7-9 and TRBJ1-1; 11 bases line up with TRBD1. Germline CDR1 SEHNR, CDR2 FQNEAQ (reference sequence). V lost 5 bases, J lost 10 bases, and 6 bases stayed unmatched. This CDR3 comprises 13 residues. The chain's CDR3 is CASSPKDRGRAFF. CDR3 nucleotides: TGTGCCAGCAGCCCCAAGGACAGGGGGCGAGCTTTCTTT. The whole variable domain, remainder taken from reference TRBV7-9 and TRBJ1-1, is DTGVSQNPRHKITKRGQNVTFRCDPISEHNRLYWYRQTLGQGPEFLTYFQNEAQLEKSRLLSDRFSAERPKGSFSTLEIQRTEQGDSAMYLCASSPKDRGRAFFGQGTRLTVV.

The CDR3 loop is CAISESIGGAGNTIYF. CDR3 nucleotide sequence: TGTGCCATCAGTGAGTCGATCGGCGGGGCTGGAAACACCATATATTTT. The chain uses TRBV10-3 and TRBJ1-3; unclear D gene. The CDR3 has 16 amino acids. The germline CDR1 and CDR2 sequences are ENHRY and SYGVKD. Trimming took 0 bases from V and 2 from J, leaving 11 bases between them.

This clone was counted a few times. The chain links TRBV28 to TRBJ1-4; D unclear. Between the trimmed V and J ends, which lost 5 bases and 5 bases, there was a span of 15 bases. This CDR3 region has 15 residues. CDR1 is MDHEN and CDR2 is SYDVKM in the germline V gene. Written as DNA, the CDR3 is TGTGCCAGCAGTACCCCCGAGCCGTTAAATGAAAAACTGTTTTTT. It specifies CASSTPEPLNEKLFF.

This clone appeared once. This chain joins TRBV28 and TRBJ2-7; TRBD2 might be the D (5 bases). The CDR3 runs 13 residues. V lost 3 bases to trimming and J lost 2 bases, with 8 bases between them. CDR1 is MDHEN and CDR2 is SYDVKM in the germline V gene. For the CDR3, the DNA is TGTGCCAGCAGTTTTCCCGGGACCTACGAGCAGTACTTC. This gives the protein CASSFPGTYEQYF. Full variable domain (remainder filled in from reference TRBV28 and TRBJ2-7): DVKVTQSSRYLVKRTGEKVFLECVQDMDHENMFWYRQDPGLGLRLIYFSYDVKMKEKGDIPEGYSVSREKKERFSLILESASTNQTSMYLCASSFPGTYEQYFGPGTRLTVT.

The chain employs TRBV19 and TRBJ2-1; D ambiguous. The V end was cut by 0 bases, the J end by 4 bases, with 7 bases between. CDR3 length: 14 amino acids. Germline V gene data show CDR1 as LNHDA and CDR2 as SQIVND (reference sequence). As DNA, the CDR3 is TGTGCCAGTAGTATAGATGGCAGATACAATGAGCAGTTCTTC. Residues: CASSIDGRYNEQFF. The full variable domain, with the rest looked up from reference TRBV19 and TRBJ2-1, is DGGITQSPKYLFRKEGQNVTLSCEQNLNHDAMYWYRQDPGQGLRLIYYSQIVNDFQKGDIAEGYSVSREKKESFPLTVTSAQKNPTAFYLCASSIDGRYNEQFFGPGTRLTVL.

The DNA of the CDR3 is TGTGCCAGCAGCTTAACGATTGGGCGGACTAGCGGCCAAGAGACCCAGTACTTC. Its translation is CASSLTIGRTSGQETQYF. The chain has TRBV7-3 and TRBJ2-5; 10 nucleotides match TRBD2. V gave up 0 bases and J gave up 1 base; unmatched junction bases: 8. CDR1 and CDR2 (germline): SGHTA, FQGTGA. This CDR3 spans 18 amino acids.

The J gene is TRBJ2-7, the V gene TRBV5-1; 12 nucleotides match TRBD2. The CDR3 loop spans 15 amino acids. V was pared by 3 bases and J by 5 bases, with 6 bases of the junction left unmatched. In germline, CDR1 is SGHRS, CDR2 YFSETQ. CDR3 in DNA: TGCGCCAGCAGCTCGACTAGCGGGAGTGGGGACGAGCAGTACTTC. It translates to CASSSTSGSGDEQYF.

The genes are TRBV18 and TRBJ2-7; 7 bases agree with TRBD1. This CDR3 is built from 15 residues. Germline lookup yields CDR1 KGHSH and CDR2 LQKENI. V was clipped by 6 bases and J by 7 bases; unmatched bases: 15. The CDR3 loop is CASSESGTRGFEQYF. CDR3 in DNA: TGTGCCAGCTCCGAAAGTGGGACCAGGGGGTTTGAGCAGTACTTC.

The rearrangement uses TRBV5-6 and TRBJ1-1; weak D call: TRBD1 (5 bases). Trimming pared 0 bases from V and 3 bases from J, leaving 21 bases between. CDR1 and CDR2 (germline): SGHDT, YYEEEE. This CDR3 has 18 amino acids. The CDR3 DNA reads as TGTGCCAGCAGCTTGGTGGGGACTGACCCAGGGTGGCACACTGAAGCTTTCTTT. Translated, it gives CASSLVGTDPGWHTEAFF. Full variable domain (missing parts from reference TRBV5-6 and TRBJ1-1): DAGVTQSPTHLIKTRGQQVTLRCSPKSGHDTVSWYQQALGQGPQFIFQYYEEEERQRGNFPDRFSGHQFPNYSSELNVNALLLGDSALYLCASSLVGTDPGWHTEAFFGQGTRLTVV.

Only one count was recorded for this clone. At the DNA level, this CDR3 is encoded by other sequences in the same sample as well. The chain couples TRBV5-1 to TRBJ2-7, with 9 bases that match TRBD2. CDR3 length equals 14 residues. Germline-derived CDR1 and CDR2 are SGHRS and YFSETQ. V was pared by 2 bases and J by 1 base, with 1 base of the junction left unmatched. The DNA for the CDR3 is TGCGCCAGCAGCTTAGCGGGAGGATCCTACGAGCAGTACTTC. This sequence encodes CASSLAGGSYEQYF. The full variable domain, with the rest looked up from reference TRBV5-1 and TRBJ2-7, is KAGVTQTPRYLIKTRGQQVTLSCSPISGHRSVSWYQQTPGQGLQFLFEYFSETQRNKGNFPGRFSGRQFSNSRSEMNVSTLELGDSALYLCASSLAGGSYEQYFGPGTRLTVT.

The chain employs TRBV27 and TRBJ2-4; possibly TRBD2 for D (7 bases). V shed 5 bases and J shed 6 bases, with 20 bases lying between them. Germline assignment: CDR1 MNHEY and CDR2 SMNVEV (reference sequence). This CDR3 is 16 amino acids long. Here the CDR3 DNA reads TGTGCCAGCAGTAGCGGGACAACCCGTGGAGGAAACATTCAGTACTTC. Encoded protein: CASSSGTTRGGNIQYF.

J is TRBJ1-1 and V is TRBV7-9; D may be TRBD1 (5 bases). The CDR3 contains 14 residues. Germline loops: CDR1 SEHNR, CDR2 FQNEAQ (reference sequence). V was shortened by 6 bases and J by 7 bases, with 18 bases between the two germline ends. In DNA, the CDR3 is TGTGCCAGCAGGATTCTCGACAGTAGATTTGAAGCTTTCTTT. It codes for CASRILDSRFEAFF.

Comments on this clone: A junction boundary mismatches the germline segment, possibly from a read error. This CDR3 is also generated by other DNA sequences in the sample. The chain couples TRBV11-3 to TRBJ1-1; D is ambiguous. Germline V gives CDR1 SGHNT, CDR2 YENEEA. CDR3 length equals 13 residues. The CDR3 is CASSLGPGTEAFF. Here the CDR3 DNA reads TGCGCCAGCAGCCTGGGCCCAGGAACTGAAGCTTTCTTT.

The chain couples TRBV7-9 to TRBJ2-1; 7 nucleotides match TRBD2. The CDR3 consists of 13 residues. After removal of 3 bases from V and 9 bases from J, the junction contained 5 bases not matched to a gene. The germline V gene has CDR1 SEHNR and CDR2 FQNEAQ (reference sequence). CDR3 region: CASSFTGGGEQFF. The CDR3 DNA follows: TGTGCCAGCAGCTTCACGGGCGGGGGTGAGCAGTTCTTC.